This paragraph reports one T cell receptor (beta chain). As yet, its antigen is unknown. Quantitative 5'-RACE with molecular barcodes was used to make the TCR beta libraries. TCRdb used MiXCR to reprocess the 5' RACE reads, holding one entry per CDR3 protein. The table includes hundreds of thousands of distinct CDR3 sequences, about 10% detected once. The CDR3 covers 14 residues. The V and J ends lost 4 bases and 5 bases, in that order; junction bases with no gene match: 4. CDR1 and CDR2 (germline): SGHRS, YFSETQ. These data come from a study of CD8 T cells in ankylosing spondylitis. The study, taken as a whole, reports: In peripheral blood, disease-linked CD8+ clones occurred at relatively low frequencies. There was reportedly significant enrichment of clones that were disease-linked in matched ankylosing spondylitis synovial fluid. Characteristic of ankylosing spondylitis blood, it appeared, was a TCR beta motif comprising eight highly homologous variants.

V is TRBV5-1 and J is TRBJ2-5; 11 bases match TRBD2. The TCR comes from a male donor with ankylosing spondylitis. The material sequenced was blood, either unsorted or a sorted T cell fraction (not recorded which). CDR3 sequence (DNA): TGCGCCAGCAGCCGCGTAGCGGGAGGGGAGACCCAGTACTTC. This translates into CASSRVAGGETQYF.